This T cell receptor beta chain was captured by sequencing in a study of technical replicates of blood from a few donors. Trimming removed 6 bases at V and 6 bases at J, with 16 bases between. The CDR3 is made up of 13 amino acids. CDR1 SQVTM and CDR2 ANQGSEA come from the germline V gene. Produced via immunoSEQ multiplex PCR; TCRdb's table is partial and in-frame only. Of nearly 80,000 clones listed, approximately 96% were seen once; the top ten hold roughly 0.33%. The V gene is TRBV29-1, the J gene TRBJ2-3, with D possibly matching TRBD2 (5 bases). The sequence was obtained from a human donor in good health. The specimen was T cells isolated from PBMCs. CDR3 protein: CSVSEPGMDTQYF. As DNA, the CDR3 is TGCAGCGTCTCAGAACCGGGGATGGATACGCAGTATTTT.